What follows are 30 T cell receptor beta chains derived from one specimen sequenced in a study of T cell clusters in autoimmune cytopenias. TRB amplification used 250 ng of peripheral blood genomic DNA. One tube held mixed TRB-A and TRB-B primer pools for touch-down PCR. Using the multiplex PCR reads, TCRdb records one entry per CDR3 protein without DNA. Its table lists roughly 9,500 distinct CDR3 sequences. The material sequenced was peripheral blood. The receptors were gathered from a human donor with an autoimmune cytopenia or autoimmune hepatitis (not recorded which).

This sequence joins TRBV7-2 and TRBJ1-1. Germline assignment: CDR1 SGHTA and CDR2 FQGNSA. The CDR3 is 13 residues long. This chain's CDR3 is CASSPRDGTEAFF.

CDR3 amino acids: CSAVRGSDNEQFF. The V call is TRBV20-1, the J call TRBJ2-1; the TCRdb D gene call, TRBD2, has no DNA to confirm it. The V gene's germline CDR1 is DFQATT and CDR2 SNEGSKA (reference sequence). The CDR3 runs to 13 residues.

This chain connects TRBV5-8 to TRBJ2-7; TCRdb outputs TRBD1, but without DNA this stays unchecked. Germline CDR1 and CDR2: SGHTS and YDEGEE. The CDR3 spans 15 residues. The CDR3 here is CASSLEGQASDEQYF.

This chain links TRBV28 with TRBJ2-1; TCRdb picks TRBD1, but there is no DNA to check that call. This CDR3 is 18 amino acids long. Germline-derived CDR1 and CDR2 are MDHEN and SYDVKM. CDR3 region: CASSLYTYRGRSYNEQFF.

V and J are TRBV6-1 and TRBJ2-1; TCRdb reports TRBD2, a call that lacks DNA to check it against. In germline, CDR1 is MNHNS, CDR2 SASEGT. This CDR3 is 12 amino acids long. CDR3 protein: CATQRRGYEQFF.

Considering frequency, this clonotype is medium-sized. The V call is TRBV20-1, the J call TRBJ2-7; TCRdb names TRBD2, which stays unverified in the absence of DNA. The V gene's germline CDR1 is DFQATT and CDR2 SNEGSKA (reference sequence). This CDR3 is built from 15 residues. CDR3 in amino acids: CSARAGTSGLRRQYF.

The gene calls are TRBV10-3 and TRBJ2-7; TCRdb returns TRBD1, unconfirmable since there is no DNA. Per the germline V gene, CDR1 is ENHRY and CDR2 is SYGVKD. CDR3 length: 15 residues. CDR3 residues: CAITPEGQATYEQYF.

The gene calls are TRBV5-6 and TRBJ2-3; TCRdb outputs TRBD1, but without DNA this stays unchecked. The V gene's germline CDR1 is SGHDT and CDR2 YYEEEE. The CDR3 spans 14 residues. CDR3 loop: CASNGDISTDTQYF.

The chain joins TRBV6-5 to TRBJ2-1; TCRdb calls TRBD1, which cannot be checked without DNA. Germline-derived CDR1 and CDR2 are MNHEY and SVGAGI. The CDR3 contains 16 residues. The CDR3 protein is CASQTHGTWDDNEQFF.

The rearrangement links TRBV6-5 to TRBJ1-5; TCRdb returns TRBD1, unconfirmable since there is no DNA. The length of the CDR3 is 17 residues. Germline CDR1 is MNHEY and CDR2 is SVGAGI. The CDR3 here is CASSRASGTGLNQPQHF.

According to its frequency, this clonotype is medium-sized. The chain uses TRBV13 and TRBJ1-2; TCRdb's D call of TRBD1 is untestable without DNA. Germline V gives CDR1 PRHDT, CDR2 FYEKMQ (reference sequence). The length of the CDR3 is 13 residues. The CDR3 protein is CASSQGGRNGYTF.

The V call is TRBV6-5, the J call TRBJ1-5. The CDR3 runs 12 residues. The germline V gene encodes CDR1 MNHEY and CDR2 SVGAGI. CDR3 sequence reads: CASSGEVRPQHF.

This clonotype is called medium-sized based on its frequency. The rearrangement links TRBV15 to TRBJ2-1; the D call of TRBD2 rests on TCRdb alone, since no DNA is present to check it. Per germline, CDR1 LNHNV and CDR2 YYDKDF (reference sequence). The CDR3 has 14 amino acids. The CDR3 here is CATSRDRSGNEQFF.

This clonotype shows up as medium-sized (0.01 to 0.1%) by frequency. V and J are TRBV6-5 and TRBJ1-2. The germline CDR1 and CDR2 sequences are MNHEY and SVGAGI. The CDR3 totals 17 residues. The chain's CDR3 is CASSTVWGGGGYYGYTF.

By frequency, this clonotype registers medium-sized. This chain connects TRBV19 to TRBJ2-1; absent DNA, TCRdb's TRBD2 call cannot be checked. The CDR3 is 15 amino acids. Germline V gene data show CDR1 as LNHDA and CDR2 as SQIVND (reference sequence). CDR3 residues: CASSFGTRGFNEQFF.

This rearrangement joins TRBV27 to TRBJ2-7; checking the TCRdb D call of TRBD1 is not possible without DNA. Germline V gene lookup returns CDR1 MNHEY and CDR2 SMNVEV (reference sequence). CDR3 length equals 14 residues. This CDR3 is CASSLLGQVSEQYF.

CDR3 sequence: CAWSPLGTEAFF. The chain uses TRBV30 and TRBJ1-1; there is no DNA to check the TCRdb D call of TRBD1. This CDR3 is built from 12 residues. In germline, CDR1 is GTSNPN, CDR2 SVGIG (reference sequence).

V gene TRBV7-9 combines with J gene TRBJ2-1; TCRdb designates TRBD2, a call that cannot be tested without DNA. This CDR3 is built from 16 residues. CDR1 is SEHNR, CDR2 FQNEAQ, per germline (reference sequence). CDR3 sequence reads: CASRPSSGSFYNEQFF.

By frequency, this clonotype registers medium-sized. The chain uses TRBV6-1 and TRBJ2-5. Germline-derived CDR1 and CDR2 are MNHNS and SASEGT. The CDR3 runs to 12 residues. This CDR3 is CASRDGVRTQYF.

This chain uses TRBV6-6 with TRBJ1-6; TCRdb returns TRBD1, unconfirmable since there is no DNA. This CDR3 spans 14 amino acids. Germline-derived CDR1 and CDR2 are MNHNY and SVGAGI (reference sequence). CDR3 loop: CASRPTGDNSPLHF.

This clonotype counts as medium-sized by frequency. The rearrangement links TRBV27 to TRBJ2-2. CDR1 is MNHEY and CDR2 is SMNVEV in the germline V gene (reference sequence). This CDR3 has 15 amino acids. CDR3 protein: CASSLRTGNTGELFF.

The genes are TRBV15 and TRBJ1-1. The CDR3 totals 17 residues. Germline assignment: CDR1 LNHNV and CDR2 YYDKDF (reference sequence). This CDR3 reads CATSRSSWLTGNTEAFF.

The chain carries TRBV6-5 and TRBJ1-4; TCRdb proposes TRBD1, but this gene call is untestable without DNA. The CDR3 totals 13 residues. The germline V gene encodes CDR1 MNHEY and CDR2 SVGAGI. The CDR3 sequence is CASIFRDNEKLFF.

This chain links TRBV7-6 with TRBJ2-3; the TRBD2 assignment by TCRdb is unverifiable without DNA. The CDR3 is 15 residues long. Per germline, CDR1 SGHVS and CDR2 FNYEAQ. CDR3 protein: CASSSRQGLTDTQYF.

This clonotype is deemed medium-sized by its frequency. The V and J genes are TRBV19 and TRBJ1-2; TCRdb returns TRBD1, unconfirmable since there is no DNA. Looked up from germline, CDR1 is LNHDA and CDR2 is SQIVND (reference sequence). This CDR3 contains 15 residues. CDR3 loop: CASSPQQGRGYGYTF.

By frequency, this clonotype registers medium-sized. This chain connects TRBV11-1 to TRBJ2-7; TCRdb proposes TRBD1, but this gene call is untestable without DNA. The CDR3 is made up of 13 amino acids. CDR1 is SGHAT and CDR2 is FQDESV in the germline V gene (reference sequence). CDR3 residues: CASSRQGKGEQYF.

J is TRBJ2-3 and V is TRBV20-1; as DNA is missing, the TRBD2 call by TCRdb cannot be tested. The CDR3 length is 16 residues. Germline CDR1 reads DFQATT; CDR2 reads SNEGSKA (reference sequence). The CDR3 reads CSAFSPWEREKDTQYF.

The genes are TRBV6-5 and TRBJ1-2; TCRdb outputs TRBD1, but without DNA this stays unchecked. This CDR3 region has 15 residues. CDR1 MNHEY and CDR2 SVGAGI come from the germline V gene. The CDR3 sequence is CASSGWTGGGDGYTF.

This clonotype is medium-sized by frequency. The CDR3 protein is CASSHTGGTQYF. The chain couples TRBV12-3 or TRBV12-4 to TRBJ2-3; there is no DNA to check the TCRdb D call of TRBD1. The length of the CDR3 is 12 residues.

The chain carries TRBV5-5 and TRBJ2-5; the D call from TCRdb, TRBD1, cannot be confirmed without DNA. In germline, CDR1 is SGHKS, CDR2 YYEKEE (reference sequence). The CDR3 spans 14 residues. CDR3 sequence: CASSRWGDRETQYF. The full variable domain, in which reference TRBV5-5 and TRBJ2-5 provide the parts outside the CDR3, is DAGVTQSPTHLIKTRGQQVTLRCSPISGHKSVSWYQQVLGQGPQFIFQYYEKEERGRGNFPDRFSARQFPNYSSELNVNALLLGDSALYLCASSRWGDRETQYFGPGTRLLVL.